These 20 T cell receptor beta chains originate from one sample sequenced in a study of response to subunit inactivated influenza vaccine. TCRdb itself ran the RT-PCR reads through MiXCR, one entry per CDR3 protein. The data show more than 700,000 distinct CDR3 sequences, with 21% seen just once and about 9.4% held by the top ten. The sequenced sample was PBMCs from blood, obtained more than 4 days after vaccination. These receptors came from a man between 50 and 59 years old who received an inactivated influenza vaccine.

The V call is TRBV20-1, the J call TRBJ1-5, with 9 nucleotides matching TRBD1. The CDR3 spans 15 residues. Germline CDR1 and CDR2: DFQATT and SNEGSKA (reference sequence). V shed 0 bases, J shed 6 bases, and the junction held 6 bases outside the gene matches. CDR3 DNA sequence: TGCAGTGCTAGAGATCTACAGGGGGCATCTCAGCCCCAGCATTTT. Its translation: CSARDLQGASQPQHF.

This clonotype was counted a few times. The gene calls are TRBV10-3 and TRBJ2-7, with 8 positions matching TRBD2. Germline V gene data show CDR1 as ENHRY and CDR2 as SYGVKD. Trimming cost V 5 bases and J 4 bases; bases outside gene matches: 4. The CDR3 spans 13 residues. DNA of the CDR3: TGTGCCATCAGTACCGGGACTAGATACGAGCAGTACTTC. It translates to CAISTGTRYEQYF.

This clonotype has ten or more counts. A junction boundary mismatches the germline segment, possibly from a read error. The chain joins TRBV5-1 to TRBJ2-1, with a possible D match to TRBD2 (6 bases). CDR3 length: 15 residues. Looked up from germline, CDR1 is SGHRS and CDR2 is YFSETQ. The CDR3 sequence is CASSLVGGSYNEQFF. The CDR3 DNA reads TGTGCCAGCAGCTTAGTGGGGGGCTCCTACAATGAGCAGTTCTTC.

This clonotype was seen a handful of times. V and J are TRBV20-1 and TRBJ2-7; D possibly corresponds to TRBD2 (5 bases). This CDR3 comprises 13 residues. Germline CDR1 is DFQATT and CDR2 is SNEGSKA (reference sequence). Trimming removed 0 bases at V and 7 bases at J, with 13 bases between. The CDR3 region has the DNA TGCAGTGCTAGAGATAATGCGGGCCAGGAGCAGTACTTC. Residues: CSARDNAGQEQYF.

This clonotype turned up a few times. The J gene is TRBJ2-7, the V gene TRBV29-1, with 9 nucleotides matching TRBD2. Trimming at V came to 2 bases and at J to 1 base, leaving 9 bases not matched to a gene. This CDR3 comprises 16 residues. Germline V gene data show CDR1 as SQVTM and CDR2 as ANQGSEA. CDR3 protein: CSVELREGVGSYEQYF. For the CDR3, the DNA is TGCAGCGTTGAACTGCGGGAGGGGGTCGGATCCTACGAGCAGTACTTC.

The table lists this clonotype with many counts. The J gene is TRBJ1-2, the V gene TRBV24-1; TRBD1 might be the D (5 bases). Germline loops: CDR1 KGHDR, CDR2 SFDVKD. The V gene lost 5 bases and the J gene lost 3 bases, with 6 bases spanning the gap. The CDR3 has 12 amino acids. The CDR3 DNA sequence: TGTGCCACCAGTGCACAGGACTATGGCTACACCTTC. Translated, it gives CATSAQDYGYTF.

This clonotype came up a few times. This chain joins TRBV6-5 and TRBJ2-7, with no clear D. V lost 0 bases and J lost 5, with 11 bases in between. Germline V gene lookup returns CDR1 MNHEY and CDR2 SVGAGI. This CDR3 spans 14 amino acids. For the CDR3, the DNA is TGTGCCAGCAGTTACTCGGCATCTAGGGACGAGCAGTACTTC. Its translation: CASSYSASRDEQYF.

This clonotype was seen only a few times. This chain connects TRBV4-2 to TRBJ1-6; D possibly corresponds to TRBD1 (6 bases). CDR1 LGHNA and CDR2 YNFKEQ come from the germline V gene. The CDR3 consists of 15 residues. V lost 1 base to trimming and J lost 5 bases, with 9 bases between them. CDR3 amino acids: CASSQVQGNNSPLHF. The CDR3 DNA is TGTGCCAGCAGCCAAGTACAGGGAAATAATTCACCCCTCCACTTT.

The table lists this clonotype with a few counts. V usage is TRBV28 and J usage is TRBJ2-7, with 8 bases matching TRBD2. The CDR3 is 16 residues long. V gave up 6 bases and J gave up 3 bases; unmatched junction bases: 13. Germline lookup yields CDR1 MDHEN and CDR2 SYDVKM. This CDR3 is CASSPPQRGILYEQYF. The CDR3 bases are TGTGCCAGCAGCCCCCCGCAGCGGGGGATCCTCTACGAGCAGTACTTC.

The table lists this clonotype with a few counts. The rearrangement links TRBV5-1 to TRBJ2-1; D might be TRBD1 or TRBD2, each matching 6 bases. Germline V gene sequence: CDR1 SGHRS, CDR2 YFSETQ. The CDR3 extends over 15 amino acids. Trimming left V 4 bases short and J 10 bases short, with 21 bases between. The DNA of the CDR3 is TGCGCCAGCAGCCCGGGGGCTGAGGGGGGAAGGGAGCAGTTCTTC. This translates into CASSPGAEGGREQFF.

The CDR3 DNA reads as TGCAGTGCTAGAGATCCCCGGGACAGGGGGAACTATGGCTACACCTTC. It encodes CSARDPRDRGNYGYTF. The chain recombines TRBV20-1 with TRBJ1-2; 11 positions agree with TRBD1. Germline CDR1 is DFQATT and CDR2 is SNEGSKA (reference sequence). Trimming cost V 0 bases and J 2 bases; bases outside gene matches: 5. The CDR3 covers 16 residues.

The chain carries TRBV20-1 and TRBJ2-5; TRBD2 aligns across 8 bases. This CDR3 comprises 13 residues. The J segment lost 0 bases and the V segment lost 6 bases, leaving 3 bases of the junction unmatched. Germline loops: CDR1 DFQATT, CDR2 SNEGSKA (reference sequence). CDR3 region: CSAERGYQETQYF. The DNA of the CDR3 is TGCAGTGCCGAGCGGGGGTACCAAGAGACCCAGTACTTC.

The CDR3: CASKPPDRGYTEAFF. CDR3 nucleotide sequence: TGTGCCAGCAAACCCCCCGACAGGGGCTACACTGAAGCTTTCTTT. This chain links TRBV6-1 with TRBJ1-1, with TRBD1 matching 8 bases. The CDR3 is 15 residues long. The germline gives CDR1 MNHNS, CDR2 SASEGT. The trim removed 7 bases at V and 3 bases at J, leaving 10 bases unmatched.

A single count supports this clonotype. The chain combines TRBV12-3 or TRBV12-4 with TRBJ2-2; D is unclear. This CDR3 contains 15 residues. Trimming stripped 3 bases from V and 1 base from J, with 9 bases between. The CDR3 DNA is TGTGCCAGCAGTTTCGCAGCTTGGAACACCGGGGAGCTGTTTTTT. It encodes CASSFAAWNTGELFF.

The chain combines TRBV12-3 or TRBV12-4 with TRBJ2-1, with TRBD2 matching 9 bases. This CDR3 is 16 amino acids long. V was clipped by 3 bases and J by 3 bases; unmatched bases: 6. CDR3 DNA sequence: TGTGCCAGCAGTTTGTCTCAGCGGGGGGTCTACAATGAGCAGTTCTTC. Amino acids: CASSLSQRGVYNEQFF.

This CDR3 reads CASSFRPLRLAASSTDTQYF. The CDR3 coding sequence is TGCGCCAGCAGCTTCCGTCCCCTCAGACTAGCGGCTTCTAGCACAGATACGCAGTATTTT. This sequence joins TRBV5-1 and TRBJ2-3, with 9 bases that match TRBD2. Trimming cost V 2 bases and J 0 bases; bases outside gene matches: 16. The CDR3 is 20 residues long. The germline gives CDR1 SGHRS, CDR2 YFSETQ.

This clonotype was recorded a few times. The chain joins TRBV7-2 to TRBJ2-3; TRBD2 aligns across 13 bases. V was pared by 5 bases and J by 7 bases, with 9 bases of the junction left unmatched. The CDR3 covers 16 residues. CDR1 is SGHTA, CDR2 FQGNSA, per germline. CDR3 in amino acids: CASSPGTSGKLYTQYF. CDR3 nucleotide sequence: TGTGCCAGCAGCCCTGGGACTAGCGGGAAATTATATACGCAGTATTTT.

The chain combines TRBV20-1 with TRBJ2-7; TRBD2 matches 10 bases. V gave up 0 bases and J gave up 3 bases; unmatched junction bases: 5. CDR3 size: 15 residues. From germline, CDR1 is DFQATT and CDR2 SNEGSKA (reference sequence). The CDR3 loop is CSARDSAGGVYEQYF. The DNA for the CDR3 is TGCAGTGCTAGAGATTCAGCGGGAGGGGTCTACGAGCAGTACTTC.

The gene calls are TRBV5-5 and TRBJ1-1; 7 bases match TRBD1. The V gene end was trimmed by 0 bases and the J gene end by 3 bases; junction bases not matched to a gene: 11. CDR3 length equals 17 residues. The germline V gene has CDR1 SGHKS and CDR2 YYEKEE (reference sequence). CDR3 sequence reads: CASSLAEGARAYTEAFF. CDR3 nucleotides: TGTGCCAGCAGCTTGGCCGAGGGGGCCCGGGCGTACACTGAAGCTTTCTTT.

This clonotype turned up a few times. Here the CDR3 DNA reads TGCAGTGCTAGGCCGGGACACACGAACACTGAAGCTTTCTTT. Encoded protein: CSARPGHTNTEAFF. The rearrangement links TRBV20-1 to TRBJ1-1; tentative D call: TRBD1 (6 bases). V was trimmed by 3 bases and J by 1 base, leaving 12 bases between them. Germline V gene sequence: CDR1 DFQATT, CDR2 SNEGSKA (reference sequence). This CDR3 has 14 amino acids.